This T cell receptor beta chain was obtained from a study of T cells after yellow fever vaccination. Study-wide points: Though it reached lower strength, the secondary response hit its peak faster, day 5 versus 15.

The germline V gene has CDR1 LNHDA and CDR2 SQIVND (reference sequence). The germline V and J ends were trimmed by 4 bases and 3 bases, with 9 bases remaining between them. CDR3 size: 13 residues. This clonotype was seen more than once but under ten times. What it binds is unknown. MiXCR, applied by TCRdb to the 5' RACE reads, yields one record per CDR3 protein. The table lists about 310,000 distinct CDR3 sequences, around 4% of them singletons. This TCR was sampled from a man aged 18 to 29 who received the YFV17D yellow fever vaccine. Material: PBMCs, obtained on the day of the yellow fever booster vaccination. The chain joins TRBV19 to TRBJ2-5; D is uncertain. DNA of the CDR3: TGTGCCAGTAGTAACGTCGGAGAAGAGACCCAGTACTTC. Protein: CASSNVGEETQYF.